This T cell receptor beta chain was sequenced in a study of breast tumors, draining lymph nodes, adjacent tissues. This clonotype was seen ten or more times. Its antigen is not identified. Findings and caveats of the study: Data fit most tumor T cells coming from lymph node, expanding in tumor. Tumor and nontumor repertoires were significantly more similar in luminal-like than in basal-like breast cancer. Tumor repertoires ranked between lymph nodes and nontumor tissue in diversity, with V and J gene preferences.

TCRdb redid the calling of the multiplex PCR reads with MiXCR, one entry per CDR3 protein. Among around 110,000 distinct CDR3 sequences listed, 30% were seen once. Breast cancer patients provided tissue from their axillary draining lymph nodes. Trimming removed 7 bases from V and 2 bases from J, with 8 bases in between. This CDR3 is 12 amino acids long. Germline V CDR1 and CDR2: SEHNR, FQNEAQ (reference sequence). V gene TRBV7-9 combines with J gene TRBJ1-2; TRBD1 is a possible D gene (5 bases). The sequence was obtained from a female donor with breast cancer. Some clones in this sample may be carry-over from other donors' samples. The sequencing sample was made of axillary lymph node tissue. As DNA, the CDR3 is TGTGCCAGCATCGGGGACAACTATGGCTACACCTTC. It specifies CASIGDNYGYTF.